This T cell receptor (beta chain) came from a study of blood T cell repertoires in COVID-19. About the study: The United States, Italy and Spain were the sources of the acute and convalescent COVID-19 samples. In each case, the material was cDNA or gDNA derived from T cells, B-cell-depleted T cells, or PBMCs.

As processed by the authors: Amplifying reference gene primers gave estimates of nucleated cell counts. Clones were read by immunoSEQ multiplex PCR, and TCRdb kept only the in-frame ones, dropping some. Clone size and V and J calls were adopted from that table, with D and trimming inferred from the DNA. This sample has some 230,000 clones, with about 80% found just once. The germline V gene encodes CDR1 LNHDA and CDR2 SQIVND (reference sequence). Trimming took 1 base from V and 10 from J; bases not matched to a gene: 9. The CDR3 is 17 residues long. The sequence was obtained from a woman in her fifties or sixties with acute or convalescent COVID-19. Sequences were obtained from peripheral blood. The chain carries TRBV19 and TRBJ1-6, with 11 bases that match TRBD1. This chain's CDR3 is CASSIVGGQGAGSPLHF. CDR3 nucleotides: TGTGCCAGTAGTATAGTCGGCGGACAGGGGGCAGGGTCACCCCTCCACTTT.